The 15 T cell receptor beta chains given below trace back to one sample, sequenced in a study of T-cell reconstitution after alpha-beta-depleted transplantation in children. Library preparation (for TCRbeta) was performed with unique molecular identifiers. Using its own MiXCR run on the PCR reads, TCRdb lists one record per CDR3 protein. The table has 200,000 to 300,000 distinct CDR3 sequences, about 26% seen once; the top ten hold roughly 2.7%. The material sequenced was PBMCs, taken before TCRalphabeta/CD19-depleted stem cell transplant. These receptors came from a girl aged 2 to 9 with Fanconi anemia, due to receive a stem cell transplant.

V gene TRBV29-1 combines with J gene TRBJ1-2, with a weak D call TRBD1 (5 bases). CDR1 and CDR2 from the germline V gene are SQVTM and ANQGSEA. This CDR3 is built from 14 residues. The ends were cut back, 5 bases at V and 2 bases at J, with 15 bases in the middle. DNA for the CDR3: TGCAGCGTTCTTCCAGGGACCCTCAACTATGGCTACACCTTC. Its protein product is CSVLPGTLNYGYTF.

This clonotype appeared many times. The chain joins TRBV5-1 to TRBJ2-3; 7 bases are a match to TRBD1. Germline trimming cut 3 bases from V and 3 bases from J; bases unmatched to any gene: 7. The CDR3 is 15 amino acids. The germline CDR1 and CDR2 sequences are SGHRS and YFSETQ. This chain's CDR3 is CASSYPGQTTDTQYF. The CDR3 DNA sequence: TGCGCCAGCAGCTATCCGGGACAGACGACAGATACGCAGTATTTT.

The genes are TRBV7-3 and TRBJ2-5; TRBD2 aligns across 7 bases. Germline-derived CDR1 and CDR2 are SGHTA and FQGTGA. The CDR3 has 15 amino acids. The ends lost 4 bases at V and 5 bases at J; junction bases unmatched: 10. The CDR3 reads CASSSRPGGIETQYF. The DNA of the CDR3 is TGTGCCAGCAGCTCTCGTCCCGGGGGGATCGAGACCCAGTACTTC.

This clonotype occurred a few times. This chain joins TRBV18 and TRBJ2-1; D might be TRBD1 (5 bases). The V and J ends lost 2 bases and 4 bases respectively, with 12 bases between them. From germline, CDR1 is KGHSH and CDR2 LQKENI. The CDR3 is 15 amino acids. CDR3 sequence (DNA): TGTGCCAGCTCACCAGGGGCTACGCGGTACAATGAGCAGTTCTTC. Translation gives CASSPGATRYNEQFF.

This clonotype was recorded a few times. V usage is TRBV7-2 and J usage is TRBJ2-1; a possible D gene is TRBD2 (6 bases). This CDR3 has 15 amino acids. CDR1 SGHTA and CDR2 FQGNSA come from the germline V gene. V lost 0 bases and J lost 7, with 13 bases in between. The DNA for the CDR3 is TGTGCCAGCAGCTTAGCCGAGCGGGTGAGGAATGAGCAGTTCTTC. Protein product: CASSLAERVRNEQFF.

This clonotype was found a few times. The chain links TRBV5-1 to TRBJ2-7, with 10 nucleotides matching TRBD2. Germline lookup yields CDR1 SGHRS and CDR2 YFSETQ. This CDR3 is built from 16 residues. V lost 3 bases, J lost 2 bases, and 8 bases stayed unmatched. The CDR3 sequence: CASSSATSGVAYEQYF. CDR3 coding DNA: TGCGCCAGCAGCTCCGCTACTAGCGGGGTTGCCTACGAGCAGTACTTC.

The genes are TRBV6-5 and TRBJ1-1; possible D gene TRBD1, 6 bases. The CDR3 has 15 amino acids. V gave up 2 bases and J gave up 5 bases, with 15 bases separating them. CDR1 MNHEY and CDR2 SVGAGI come from the germline V gene. CDR3 in amino acids: CASSYPGGGHTEAFF. As DNA, the CDR3 is TGTGCCAGCAGTTACCCTGGCGGGGGCCATACTGAAGCTTTCTTT.

The chain carries TRBV11-2 and TRBJ2-5, with D perhaps TRBD1 or TRBD2 (6 bases each). V lost 8 bases and J lost 2, with 12 bases in between. CDR3 length: 13 residues. Germline V lookup: CDR1 SGHAT, CDR2 FQNNGV. CDR3 sequence (DNA): TGTGCCAGCTTACGGGGGCCGCAAGAGACCCAGTACTTC. This encodes CASLRGPQETQYF.

In this sample, this clonotype turned up many times. V and J are TRBV6-6 and TRBJ2-5; either TRBD1 or TRBD2 may fit D (6 bases each). This CDR3 has 13 amino acids. V lost 4 bases and J 5 bases, leaving 11 bases between the germline ends. Germline V CDR1 and CDR2: MNHNY, SVGAGI (reference sequence). CDR3 DNA sequence: TGTGCCAGCAGTTCACAGGGAGGTGAGACCCAGTACTTC. As protein: CASSSQGGETQYF.

Ten or more counts support this clonotype. This chain joins TRBV12-3 or TRBV12-4 and TRBJ2-2; a possible D gene is TRBD2 (5 bases). This CDR3 is built from 13 residues. V lost 5 bases, J lost 6 bases, and 10 bases lay in between. The CDR3 loop is CASSPAGPGELFF. CDR3 coding DNA: TGTGCCAGCAGTCCCGCGGGCCCCGGGGAGCTGTTTTTT.

This rearrangement joins TRBV19 to TRBJ2-3, with TRBD2 as a possible D gene (5 bases). The length of the CDR3 is 15 residues. V gave up 3 bases and J gave up 4 bases, with 14 bases separating them. Germline CDR1 LNHDA, CDR2 SQIVND (reference sequence). The CDR3 sequence: CASSMRVLVPDTQYF. CDR3 nucleotides: TGTGCCAGTAGTATGAGGGTCCTAGTTCCAGATACGCAGTATTTT.

The chain is built from TRBV28 and TRBJ2-7; D remains ambiguous. Between the trimmed V and J ends, which lost 3 bases and 6 bases, there was a span of 15 bases. CDR1 MDHEN and CDR2 SYDVKM come from the germline V gene. CDR3 length: 14 amino acids. CDR3 amino acids: CASSFSRLGGEQYF. CDR3 DNA: TGTGCCAGCAGTTTTAGTCGCCTCGGTGGCGAGCAGTACTTC.

The table lists this clonotype with many counts. This chain uses TRBV29-1 with TRBJ2-7; 9 positions agree with TRBD1. Germline trimming cut 6 bases from V and 4 bases from J; bases unmatched to any gene: 16. CDR3 size: 16 residues. Germline V gene sequence: CDR1 SQVTM, CDR2 ANQGSEA. DNA for the CDR3: TGCAGCGTGATAGAGCCCCCGGGACAGGGTTTTTACGAGCAGTACTTC. Encoded protein: CSVIEPPGQGFYEQYF.

The chain links TRBV28 to TRBJ2-2; D tentatively fits TRBD1 or TRBD2 (5 bases each). V lost 8 bases, J lost 4 bases, and 11 bases lay in between. CDR3 length: 13 residues. The germline gives CDR1 MDHEN, CDR2 SYDVKM. The CDR3 is CASVGPITGELFF. CDR3 nucleotide sequence: TGTGCCAGCGTGGGACCAATCACCGGGGAGCTGTTTTTT.

CDR3 DNA: TGTGCCAGCAGCTCCAGCGGGGCTACTCACAATGAGCAGTTCTTC. It specifies CASSSSGATHNEQFF. The chain recombines TRBV7-3 with TRBJ2-1; 7 bases are shared with TRBD2. Trimming cost V 4 bases and J 5 bases; bases outside gene matches: 8. Looked up from germline, CDR1 is SGHTA and CDR2 is FQGTGA. The CDR3 length is 15 residues.